This record covers a single T cell receptor (beta chain). What it binds is not known. Germline CDR1 reads SGHTA; CDR2 reads FQGTGA. Trimming stripped 8 bases from V and 2 bases from J, with 16 bases between. The CDR3 spans 15 residues. These data are taken from a study of cytomegalovirus exposure and HLA in healthy donors. Vbeta (60) and Jbeta (13) primers were used in the PCR. Here immunoSEQ multiplex PCR was the method, and the copy in TCRdb shows in-frame clones only, minus some. The sample holds around 230,000 clones; around 78% are singletons and the top ten take about 0.47%. Study-wide points: Productive rates of about 90% or about 30% were seen for most TCR beta V segments in an earlier analysis. The dataset shows that most TCR sequences were rare, while some public TCRs occurred in many donors.

The sequence was collected from a boy aged 10-17 years in good health and CMV-seronegative. The V gene is TRBV7-3, the J gene TRBJ2-1; D might be TRBD2 (5 bases). The source material was PBMCs. The CDR3 spells CASGPPGSPYNEQFF. CDR3 DNA sequence: TGTGCCAGCGGCCCGCCGGGATCACCCTACAATGAGCAGTTCTTC.